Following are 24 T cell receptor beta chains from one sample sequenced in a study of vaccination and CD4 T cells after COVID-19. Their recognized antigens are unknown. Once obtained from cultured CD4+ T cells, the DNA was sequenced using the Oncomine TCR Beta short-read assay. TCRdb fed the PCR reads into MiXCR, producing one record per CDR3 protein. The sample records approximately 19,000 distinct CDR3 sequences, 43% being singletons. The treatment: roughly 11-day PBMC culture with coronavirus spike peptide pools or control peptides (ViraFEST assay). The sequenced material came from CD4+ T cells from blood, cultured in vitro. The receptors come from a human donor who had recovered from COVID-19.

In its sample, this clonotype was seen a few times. The CDR3 bases are TGTGCCAGCAGCTTAGTAGCCGGGACAGGGGGCGGCATTCAGTACTTC. Its protein is CASSLVAGTGGGIQYF. The J gene is TRBJ2-4, the V gene TRBV7-2; the match to TRBD1 covers 12 bases. The CDR3 runs to 16 residues. Per germline, CDR1 SGHTA and CDR2 FQGNSA. The J segment lost 9 bases and the V segment lost 1 base, leaving 7 bases of the junction unmatched.

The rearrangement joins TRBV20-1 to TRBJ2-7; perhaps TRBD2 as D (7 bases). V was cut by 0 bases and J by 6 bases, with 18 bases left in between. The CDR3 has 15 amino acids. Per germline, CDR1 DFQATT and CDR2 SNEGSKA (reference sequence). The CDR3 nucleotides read TGCAGTGCTAGAGATTCCGGGGGGCGAATTGGCGAGCAGTACTTC. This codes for CSARDSGGRIGEQYF.

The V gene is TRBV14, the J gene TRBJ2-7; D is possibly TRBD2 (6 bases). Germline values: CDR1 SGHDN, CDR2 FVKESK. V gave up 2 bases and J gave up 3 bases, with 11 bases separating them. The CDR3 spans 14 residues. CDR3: CASSQPGAGYEQYF. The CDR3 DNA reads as TGTGCCAGCAGCCAACCAGGAGCGGGCTACGAGCAGTACTTC. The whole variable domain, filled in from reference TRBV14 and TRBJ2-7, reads EAGVTQFPSHSVIEKGQTVTLRCDPISGHDNLYWYRRVMGKEIKFLLHFVKESKQDESGMPNNRFLAERTGGTYSTLKVQPAELEDSGVYFCASSQPGAGYEQYFGPGTRLTVT.

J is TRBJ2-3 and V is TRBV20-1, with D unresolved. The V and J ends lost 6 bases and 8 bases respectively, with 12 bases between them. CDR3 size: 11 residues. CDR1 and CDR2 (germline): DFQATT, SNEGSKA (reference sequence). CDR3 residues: CSADRVTTQYF. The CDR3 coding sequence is TGCAGTGCGGATAGGGTGACTACGCAGTATTTT.

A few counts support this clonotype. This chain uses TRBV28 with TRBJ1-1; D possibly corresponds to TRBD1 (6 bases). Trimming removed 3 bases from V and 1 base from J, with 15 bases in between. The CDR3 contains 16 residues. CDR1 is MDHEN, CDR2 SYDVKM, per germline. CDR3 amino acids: CASSLDFGGWNTEAFF. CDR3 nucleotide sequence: TGTGCCAGCAGTTTGGACTTCGGGGGCTGGAACACTGAAGCTTTCTTT.

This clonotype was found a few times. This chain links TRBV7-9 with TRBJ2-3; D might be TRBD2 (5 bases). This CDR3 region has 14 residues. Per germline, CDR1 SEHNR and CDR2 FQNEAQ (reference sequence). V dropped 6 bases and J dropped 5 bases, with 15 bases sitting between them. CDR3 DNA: TGTGCCAGCAGTTCAGAGGGAGCTAGAGATACGCAGTATTTT. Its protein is CASSSEGARDTQYF.

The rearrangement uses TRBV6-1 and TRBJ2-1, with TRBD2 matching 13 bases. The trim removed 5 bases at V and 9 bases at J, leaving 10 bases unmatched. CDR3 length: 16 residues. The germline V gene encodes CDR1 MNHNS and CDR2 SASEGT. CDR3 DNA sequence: TGTGCCAGCAGTCCAACTAGCGGGAGGGCCTCTAGTGAGCAGTTCTTC. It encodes CASSPTSGRASSEQFF.

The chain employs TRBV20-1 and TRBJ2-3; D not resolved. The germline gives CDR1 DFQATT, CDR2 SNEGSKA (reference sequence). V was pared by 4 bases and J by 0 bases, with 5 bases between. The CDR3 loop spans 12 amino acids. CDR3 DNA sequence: TGCAGTGCTACCCGAAGCACAGATACGCAGTATTTT. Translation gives CSATRSTDTQYF.

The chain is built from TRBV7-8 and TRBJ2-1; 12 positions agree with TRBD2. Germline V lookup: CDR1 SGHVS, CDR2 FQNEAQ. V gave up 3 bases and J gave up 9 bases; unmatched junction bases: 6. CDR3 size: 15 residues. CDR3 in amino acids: CASSFRLAGVAEQFF. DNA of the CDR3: TGTGCCAGCAGCTTTAGACTAGCGGGAGTCGCTGAGCAGTTCTTC. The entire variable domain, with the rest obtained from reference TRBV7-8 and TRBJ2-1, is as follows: GAGVSQSPRYKVAKRGQDVALRCDPISGHVSLFWYQQALGQGPEFLTYFQNEAQLDKSGLPSDRFFAERPEGSVSTLKIQRTQQEDSAVYLCASSFRLAGVAEQFFGPGTRLTVL.

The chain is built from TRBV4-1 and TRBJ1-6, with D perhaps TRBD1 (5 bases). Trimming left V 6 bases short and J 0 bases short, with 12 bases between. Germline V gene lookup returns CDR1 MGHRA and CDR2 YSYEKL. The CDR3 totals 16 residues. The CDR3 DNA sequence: TGCGCCAGCAGACTGTCGACAGACTCCTATAATTCACCCCTCCACTTT. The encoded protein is CASRLSTDSYNSPLHF.

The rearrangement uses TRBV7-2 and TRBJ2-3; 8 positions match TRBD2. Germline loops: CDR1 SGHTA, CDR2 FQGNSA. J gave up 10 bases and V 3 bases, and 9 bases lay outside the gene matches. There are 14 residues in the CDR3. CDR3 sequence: CASSLTRAGEAQYF. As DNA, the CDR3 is TGTGCCAGCAGCTTGACTAGAGCGGGAGAGGCGCAGTATTTT. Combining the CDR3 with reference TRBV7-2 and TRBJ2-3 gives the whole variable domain GAGVSQSPSNKVTEKGKDVELRCDPISGHTALYWYRQSLGQGLEFLIYFQGNSAPDKSGLPSDRFSAERTGGSVSTLTIQRTQQEDSAVYLCASSLTRAGEAQYFGPGTRLTVL.

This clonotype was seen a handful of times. The CDR3 loop is CSARAPAWGYNEQFF. In nucleotides, the CDR3 is TGCAGTGCTAGAGCCCCAGCGTGGGGTTACAATGAGCAGTTCTTC. This rearrangement joins TRBV20-1 to TRBJ2-1; no firm D call. Germline-derived CDR1 and CDR2 are DFQATT and SNEGSKA (reference sequence). The CDR3 is 15 residues long. V was clipped by 1 base and J by 4 bases, with 14 bases between them.

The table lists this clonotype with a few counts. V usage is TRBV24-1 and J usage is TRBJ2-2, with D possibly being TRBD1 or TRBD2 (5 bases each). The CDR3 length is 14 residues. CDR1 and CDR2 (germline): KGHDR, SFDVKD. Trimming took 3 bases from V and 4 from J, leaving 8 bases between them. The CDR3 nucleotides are TGTGCCACCAGTGATAGTGGGGGCACCGGGGAGCTGTTTTTT. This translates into CATSDSGGTGELFF.

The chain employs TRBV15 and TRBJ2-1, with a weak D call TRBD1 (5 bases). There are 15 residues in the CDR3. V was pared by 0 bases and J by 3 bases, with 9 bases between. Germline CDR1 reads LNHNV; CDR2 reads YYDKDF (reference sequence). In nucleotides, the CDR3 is TGTGCCACCAGCAGAGATAAGGGGTTCTACAATGAGCAGTTCTTC. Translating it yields CATSRDKGFYNEQFF.

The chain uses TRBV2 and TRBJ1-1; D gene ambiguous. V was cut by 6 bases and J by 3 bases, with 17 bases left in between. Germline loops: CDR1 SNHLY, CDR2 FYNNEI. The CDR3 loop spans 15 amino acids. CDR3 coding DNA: TGTGCCAGCAGCCCATACGCTGGGAGGTACACTGAAGCTTTCTTT. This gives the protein CASSPYAGRYTEAFF.

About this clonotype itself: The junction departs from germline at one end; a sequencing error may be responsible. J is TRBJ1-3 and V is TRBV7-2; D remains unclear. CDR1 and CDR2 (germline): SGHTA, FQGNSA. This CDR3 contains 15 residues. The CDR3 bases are TGTGCCAGCAGCTTAGAAGGAAGGGCTGGTAACACCATATATTTT. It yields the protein CASSLEGRAGNTIYF.

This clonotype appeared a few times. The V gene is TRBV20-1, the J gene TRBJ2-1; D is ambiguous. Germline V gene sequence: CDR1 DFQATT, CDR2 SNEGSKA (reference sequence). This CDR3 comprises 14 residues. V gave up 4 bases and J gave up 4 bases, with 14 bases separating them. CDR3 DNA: TGCAGTGCTAATTCAGGTCTAGAGTACAATGAGCAGTTCTTC. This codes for CSANSGLEYNEQFF.

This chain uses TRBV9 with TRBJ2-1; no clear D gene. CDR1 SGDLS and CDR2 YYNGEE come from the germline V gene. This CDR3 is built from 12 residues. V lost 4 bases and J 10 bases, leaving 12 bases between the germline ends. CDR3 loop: CASSPTQIEQFF. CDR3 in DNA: TGTGCCAGCAGCCCAACACAAATCGAGCAGTTCTTC.

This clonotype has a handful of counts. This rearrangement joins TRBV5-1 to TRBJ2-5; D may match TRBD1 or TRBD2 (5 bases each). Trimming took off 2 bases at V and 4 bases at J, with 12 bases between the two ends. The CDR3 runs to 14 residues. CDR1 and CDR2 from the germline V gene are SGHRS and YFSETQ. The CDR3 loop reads CASSFIGAGETQYF. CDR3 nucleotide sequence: TGCGCCAGCAGCTTTATCGGGGCGGGAGAGACCCAGTACTTC.

The CDR3 DNA follows: TGTGCCAGCACCGCCGGACAGGGGGCCTATCAGTACTTC. Translated: CASTAGQGAYQYF. The chain has TRBV6-1 and TRBJ2-7, with 11 nucleotides matching TRBD1. Germline assignment: CDR1 MNHNS and CDR2 SASEGT. V shed 7 bases, J shed 10 bases, and the junction held 9 bases outside the gene matches. The CDR3 spans 13 residues.

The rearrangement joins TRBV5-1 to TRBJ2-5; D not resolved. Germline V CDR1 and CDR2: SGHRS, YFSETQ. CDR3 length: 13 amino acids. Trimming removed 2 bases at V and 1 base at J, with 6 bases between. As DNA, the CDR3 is TGCGCCAGCAGCTTTTCAGGCCAAGAGACCCAGTACTTC. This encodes CASSFSGQETQYF. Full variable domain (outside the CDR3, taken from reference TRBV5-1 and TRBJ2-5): KAGVTQTPRYLIKTRGQQVTLSCSPISGHRSVSWYQQTPGQGLQFLFEYFSETQRNKGNFPGRFSGRQFSNSRSEMNVSTLELGDSALYLCASSFSGQETQYFGPGTRLLVL.

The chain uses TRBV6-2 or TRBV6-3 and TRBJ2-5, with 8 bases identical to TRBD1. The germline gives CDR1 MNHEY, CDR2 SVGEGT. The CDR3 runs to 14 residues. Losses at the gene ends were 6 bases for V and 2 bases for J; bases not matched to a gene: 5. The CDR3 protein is CASRTWTGQETQYF. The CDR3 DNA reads TGTGCCAGCAGAACCTGGACAGGGCAAGAGACCCAGTACTTC.

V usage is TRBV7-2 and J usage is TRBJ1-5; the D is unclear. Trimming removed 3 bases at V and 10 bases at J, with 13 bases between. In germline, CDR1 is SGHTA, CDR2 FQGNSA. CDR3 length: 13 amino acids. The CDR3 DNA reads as TGTGCCAGCAGCTTTGGGCTAGAAACCCCCCAGCATTTT. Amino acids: CASSFGLETPQHF.

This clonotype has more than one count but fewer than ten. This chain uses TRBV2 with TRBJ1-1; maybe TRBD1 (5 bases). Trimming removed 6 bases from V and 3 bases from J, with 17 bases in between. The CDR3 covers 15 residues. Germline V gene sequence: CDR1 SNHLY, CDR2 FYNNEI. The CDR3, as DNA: TGTGCCAGCAGCCGCCAAGGGGCAAAGGACACTGAAGCTTTCTTT. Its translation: CASSRQGAKDTEAFF.